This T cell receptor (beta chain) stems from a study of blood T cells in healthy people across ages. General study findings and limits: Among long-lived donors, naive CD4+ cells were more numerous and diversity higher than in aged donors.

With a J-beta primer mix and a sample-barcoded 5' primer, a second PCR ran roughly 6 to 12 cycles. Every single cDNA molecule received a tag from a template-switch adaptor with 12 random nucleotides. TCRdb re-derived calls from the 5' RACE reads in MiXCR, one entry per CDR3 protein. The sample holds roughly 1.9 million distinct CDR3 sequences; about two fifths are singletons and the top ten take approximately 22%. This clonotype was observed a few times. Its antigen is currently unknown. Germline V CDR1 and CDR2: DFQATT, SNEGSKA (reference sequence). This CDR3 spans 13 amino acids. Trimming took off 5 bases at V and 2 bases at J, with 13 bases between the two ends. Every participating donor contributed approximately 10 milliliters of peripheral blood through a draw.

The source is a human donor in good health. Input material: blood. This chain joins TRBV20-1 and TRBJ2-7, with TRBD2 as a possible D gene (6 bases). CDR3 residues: CSAPGTAAYEQYF. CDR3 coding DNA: TGCAGTGCTCCAGGGACTGCGGCCTACGAGCAGTACTTC.